The 9 T cell receptor beta chains listed next were all sequenced from one sample in a study of blood T cells in healthy people across ages. A sample-barcoded 5' primer and a J-beta primer mix were used in a second PCR of about 6 to 12 cycles. TCRdb called the 5' RACE reads again in MiXCR, with one record for every CDR3 protein. The sample shows fewer than 2 million distinct CDR3 sequences, roughly two fifths of them seen only once. Sequences were obtained from blood. These TCRs come from a human donor in good health.

Concerning this clonotype itself: A read error may produce the germline difference seen at one junction end. The chain links TRBV29-1 to TRBJ1-1, with D unclear. The CDR3 runs to 14 residues. CDR1 SQVTM and CDR2 ANQGSEA come from the germline V gene. The CDR3: CSVEGLWPNTEAFF. CDR3 in DNA: TGCAGCGTTGAAGGGCTATGGCCAAACACTGAAGCCTTCTTT. Drawing the rest from reference TRBV29-1 and TRBJ1-1, the complete variable domain is SAVISQKPSRDICQRGTSLTIQCQVDSQVTMMFWYRQQPGQSLTLIATANQGSEATYESGFVIDKFPISRPNLTFSTLTVSNMSPEDSSIYLCSVEGLWPNTEAFFGQGTRLTVV.

Comment on this clonotype: This may be a read error: a much more frequent sequence differs by one nucleotide. J is TRBJ2-7 and V is TRBV12-3 or TRBV12-4; 10 positions agree with TRBD1. The CDR3 consists of 14 residues. The CDR3 region has the DNA TGTGCCAACAGTTTCGGACAGGGGGACTACGAGCAGTACTTC. The encoded protein is CANSFGQGDYEQYF.

The chain couples TRBV14 to TRBJ1-1; D not resolved. Trimming removed 4 bases at V and 3 bases at J, with 9 bases between. Germline loops: CDR1 SGHDN, CDR2 FVKESK. The CDR3 is 13 amino acids. CDR3 residues: CASSPRRYTEAFF. CDR3 nucleotides: TGTGCCAGCAGCCCCCGACGGTACACTGAAGCTTTCTTT. The full variable domain, in which reference TRBV14 and TRBJ1-1 provide the parts outside the CDR3, is EAGVTQFPSHSVIEKGQTVTLRCDPISGHDNLYWYRRVMGKEIKFLLHFVKESKQDESGMPNNRFLAERTGGTYSTLKVQPAELEDSGVYFCASSPRRYTEAFFGQGTRLTVV.

This sequence joins TRBV4-1 and TRBJ1-4; no definite D call. Germline assignment: CDR1 MGHRA and CDR2 YSYEKL. Trimming stripped 1 base from V and 11 bases from J, with 14 bases between. This CDR3 comprises 14 residues. DNA for the CDR3: TGCGCCAGCAGCCAAGTGGGGAGGTTTAGGAAACTGTTTTTT. Amino acids: CASSQVGRFRKLFF.

The chain uses TRBV28 and TRBJ2-1, with D perhaps TRBD1 (6 bases). The CDR3 has 16 amino acids. V was cut by 5 bases and J by 3 bases, with 17 bases left in between. From germline, CDR1 is MDHEN and CDR2 SYDVKM. DNA for the CDR3: TGTGCCAGCAGTCTCTTTAAGGACAGTTACTACAATGAGCAGTTCTTC. Protein: CASSLFKDSYYNEQFF. Full variable domain (outside the CDR3, taken from reference TRBV28 and TRBJ2-1): DVKVTQSSRYLVKRTGEKVFLECVQDMDHENMFWYRQDPGLGLRLIYFSYDVKMKEKGDIPEGYSVSREKKERFSLILESASTNQTSMYLCASSLFKDSYYNEQFFGPGTRLTVL.

V is TRBV21-1 and J is TRBJ2-6; TRBD1 is taken as the D call from the table, unchecked against the DNA. TRBV21-1 constitutes a pseudogene. The CDR3 loop spans 18 amino acids. CDR3 residues: CASSKGGQGGSGANVLTF. The CDR3 nucleotides read TGTGCCAGCAGCAAAGGGGGACAGGGAGGCTCTGGGGCCAACGTCCTGACTTTC.

This clonotype was detected ten times or more. V and J are TRBV4-3 and TRBJ1-2; D ambiguous. V lost 0 bases and J 8 bases, leaving 10 bases between the germline ends. This CDR3 has 13 residues. Germline assignment: CDR1 LGHNA and CDR2 YSLEER. The CDR3, as DNA: TGCGCCAGCAGCCAAGATCTTGGTGGCGGCTACACCTTC. Its translation: CASSQDLGGGYTF.

The sample holds a few counts of this clonotype. The rearrangement links TRBV28 to TRBJ1-5, with D unresolved. CDR1 MDHEN and CDR2 SYDVKM come from the germline V gene. This CDR3 is 14 amino acids long. V lost 7 bases and J lost 7, with 17 bases in between. This CDR3 is CASTALDPRQPQHF. The CDR3 DNA follows: TGTGCCAGCACCGCCCTTGACCCTCGACAGCCCCAGCATTTT.

This clonotype was detected many times. The chain uses TRBV11-2 and TRBJ2-5, with a tentative D call TRBD1 (6 bases). Germline V gene sequence: CDR1 SGHAT, CDR2 FQNNGV. CDR3 length: 13 residues. V lost 3 bases and J 4 bases, leaving 9 bases between the germline ends. CDR3 nucleotides: TGTGCCAGCAGCTTTACAGGGACAGAGACCCAGTACTTC. Encoded protein: CASSFTGTETQYF. Full variable domain (remainder filled in from reference TRBV11-2 and TRBJ2-5): EAGVAQSPRYKIIEKRQSVAFWCNPISGHATLYWYQQILGQGPKLLIQFQNNGVVDDSQLPKDRFSAERLKGVDSTLKIQPAKLEDSAVYLCASSFTGTETQYFGPGTRLLVL.